These 23 T cell receptor beta chains share one sample of origin, sequenced in a study of blood T cell repertoires in COVID-19. The repertoire was sequenced with immunoSEQ multiplex PCR; TCRdb's copy has only in-frame clones and lacks some. The sample carries fewer than 200,000 clones, over 80% recorded once. What was sequenced was peripheral blood. The receptor set was obtained from a woman in her sixties or seventies with COVID-19, enrolled during active disease.

This sequence joins TRBV5-1 and TRBJ2-3; D remains unclear. This CDR3 has 17 residues. Germline V lookup: CDR1 SGHRS, CDR2 YFSETQ. V lost 2 bases and J 2 bases, leaving 18 bases between the germline ends. Here the CDR3 DNA reads TGCGCCAGCAGCTTAGCACACAGACACTCTCTCACAGATACGCAGTATTTT. Residues: CASSLAHRHSLTDTQYF.

The V call is TRBV11-1, the J call TRBJ2-3; 10 bases fit TRBD1. Losses at the gene ends were 6 bases for V and 0 bases for J; bases not matched to a gene: 6. The length of the CDR3 is 16 residues. Per germline, CDR1 SGHAT and CDR2 FQDESV (reference sequence). The CDR3 sequence: CASSRQGATSTDTQYF. CDR3 coding DNA: TGTGCCAGCAGTCGACAGGGGGCCACTAGCACAGATACGCAGTATTTT.

This chain links TRBV5-5 with TRBJ1-6, with TRBD1 as a possible D gene (5 bases). Germline V lookup: CDR1 SGHKS, CDR2 YYEKEE (reference sequence). This CDR3 spans 16 amino acids. V was shortened by 2 bases and J by 9 bases, with 18 bases between the two germline ends. CDR3 amino acids: CASSLLSGTMGSPLHF. The DNA of the CDR3 is TGTGCCAGCAGCTTATTGTCAGGGACTATGGGTTCACCCCTCCACTTT.

This rearrangement joins TRBV29-1 to TRBJ1-1; D unclear. Germline CDR1 reads SQVTM; CDR2 reads ANQGSEA. Trimming stripped 7 bases from V and 5 bases from J, with 14 bases between. The CDR3 sequence is 12 residues long. The chain's CDR3 is CSAAGWWTEAFF. In DNA form, the CDR3 reads TGCAGCGCAGCAGGATGGTGGACTGAAGCTTTCTTT.

This chain joins TRBV6-5 and TRBJ2-1; tentative D call: TRBD2 (6 bases). The germline gives CDR1 MNHEY, CDR2 SVGAGI. The CDR3 consists of 14 residues. V gave up 5 bases and J gave up 7 bases, with 15 bases separating them. CDR3 amino acids: CASSQRLVSNEQFF. The CDR3 region has the DNA TGTGCCAGCAGTCAACGACTAGTGTCTAATGAGCAGTTCTTC.

The chain has TRBV18 and TRBJ2-2; 10 bases are shared with TRBD1. V was pared by 2 bases and J by 4 bases, with 10 bases of the junction left unmatched. Germline V CDR1 and CDR2: KGHSH, LQKENI. The CDR3 loop spans 18 amino acids. The CDR3 bases are TGTGCCAGCTCACCATTTCCACCGGGACAGGGGACCACCGGGGAGCTGTTTTTT. It encodes CASSPFPPGQGTTGELFF.

The rearrangement joins TRBV6-6 to TRBJ2-3; 10 nucleotides line up with TRBD2. The V gene end was trimmed by 2 bases and the J gene end by 1 base; junction bases not matched to a gene: 3. Germline loops: CDR1 MNHNY, CDR2 SVGAGI (reference sequence). The CDR3 extends over 16 amino acids. The CDR3 spells CASSYPGTSGTDTQYF. The CDR3 DNA reads TGTGCCAGCAGTTACCCCGGGACTAGCGGCACAGATACGCAGTATTTT.

This sequence joins TRBV7-6 and TRBJ1-3; D perhaps matches TRBD1 (5 bases). This CDR3 region has 15 residues. V was cut by 2 bases and J by 3 bases, with 11 bases left in between. The V gene's germline CDR1 is SGHVS and CDR2 FNYEAQ. For the CDR3, the DNA is TGTGCCAGCAGCTTAAGTCCCCAGGGTGGAAACACCATATATTTT. Translation gives CASSLSPQGGNTIYF.

The chain joins TRBV5-1 to TRBJ1-4, with D hard to call. The germline V and J ends were trimmed by 4 bases and 0 bases, with 13 bases remaining between them. Germline V gene data show CDR1 as SGHRS and CDR2 as YFSETQ. The CDR3 is made up of 16 amino acids. CDR3 in amino acids: CASSRESSPTNEKLFF. The CDR3 coding sequence is TGCGCCAGCAGCCGGGAGAGCAGTCCAACTAATGAAAAACTGTTTTTT.

The chain couples TRBV29-1 to TRBJ2-3; no clear D. The ends were cut back, 5 bases at V and 0 bases at J, with 12 bases in the middle. Germline lookup yields CDR1 SQVTM and CDR2 ANQGSEA. The CDR3 contains 14 residues. The CDR3 loop is CSVSEVQSTDTQYF. The CDR3 nucleotides read TGCAGCGTTTCAGAGGTGCAGAGCACAGATACGCAGTATTTT.

The V call is TRBV7-2, the J call TRBJ2-3, with 10 bases matching TRBD2. V was clipped by 2 bases and J by 7 bases; unmatched bases: 9. The CDR3 consists of 16 residues. CDR1 SGHTA and CDR2 FQGNSA come from the germline V gene. The CDR3 loop is CASSLRRLAGVYTQYF. The CDR3 DNA is TGTGCCAGCAGCTTAAGAAGGCTAGCGGGAGTTTATACGCAGTATTTT. The complete variable domain, with remaining parts taken from reference TRBV7-2 and TRBJ2-3, reads GAGVSQSPSNKVTEKGKDVELRCDPISGHTALYWYRQSLGQGLEFLIYFQGNSAPDKSGLPSDRFSAERTGGSVSTLTIQRTQQEDSAVYLCASSLRRLAGVYTQYFGPGTRLTVL.

The chain combines TRBV11-3 with TRBJ2-7, with 10 positions matching TRBD1. With 0 bases clipped from V and 7 bases from J, the junction kept 0 bases outside the gene matches. This CDR3 contains 13 residues. The germline V gene encodes CDR1 SGHNT and CDR2 YENEEA. The CDR3: CASSLEGQGEQYF. The CDR3 DNA reads TGTGCCAGCAGCTTAGAGGGACAGGGGGAGCAGTACTTC.

This clone was observed a handful of times. The chain's CDR3 is CASSRPGLAGRDEQFF. Written as DNA, the CDR3 is TGTGCCAGCAGCCGCCCGGGACTAGCGGGACGGGATGAGCAGTTCTTC. The gene calls are TRBV3-1 (or the pseudogene TRBV3-2) and TRBJ2-1; 13 nucleotides match TRBD2. Germline V gene lookup returns CDR1 LGHDT and CDR2 YNNKEL (reference sequence). After removal of 4 bases from V and 8 bases from J, the junction contained 8 bases not matched to a gene. The length of the CDR3 is 16 residues.

The V gene is TRBV5-1, the J gene TRBJ2-1, with 7 bases fitting TRBD1. The CDR3 covers 15 residues. Per the germline V gene, CDR1 is SGHRS and CDR2 is YFSETQ. The trim removed 0 bases at V and 4 bases at J, leaving 4 bases unmatched. CDR3 region: CASSLGTGRYNEQFF. As DNA, the CDR3 is TGCGCCAGCAGCTTGGGGACAGGCAGGTACAATGAGCAGTTCTTC.

The chain carries TRBV6-5 and TRBJ2-3, with D hard to call. Trimming left V 7 bases short and J 4 bases short, with 9 bases between. Germline loops: CDR1 MNHEY, CDR2 SVGAGI. CDR3 length: 12 amino acids. The CDR3 region has the DNA TGTGCCAGCAAGTACGAGCCAGATACGCAGTATTTT. Translation: CASKYEPDTQYF.

This sequence joins TRBV19 and TRBJ1-6, with 10 bases aligning to TRBD1. The CDR3 is made up of 14 amino acids. CDR1 LNHDA and CDR2 SQIVND come from the germline V gene (reference sequence). V was clipped by 6 bases and J by 7 bases; unmatched bases: 3. The DNA of the CDR3 is TGTGCCAGTAGGGGGACAGGGGTCAATTCACCCCTCCACTTT. Amino acids: CASRGTGVNSPLHF.

In this sample, this clone turned up a few times. The chain has TRBV21-1 and TRBJ2-7; no check of the table's D call, TRBD1, against the DNA was made. TRBV21-1 is flagged as a pseudogene. This CDR3 has 15 amino acids. CDR3 DNA: TGTGCCAGCAGCAAAGAGGACAGGGATTCCTACGAGCAGTACGTC. Translated, it gives CASSKEDRDSYEQYV.

This chain links TRBV14 with TRBJ2-7; D gene uncertain. Germline CDR1 is SGHDN and CDR2 is FVKESK. The CDR3 consists of 14 residues. Trimming removed 1 base from V and 1 base from J, with 8 bases in between. The CDR3 nucleotides read TGTGCCAGCAGCCAAGGATTCAGGTCCTACGAGCAGTACGTC. Its protein product is CASSQGFRSYEQYV.

The CDR3 DNA is TGTGCCAGCAGTCGAGCAGATACGCAGTATTTT. This codes for CASSRADTQYF. The rearrangement uses TRBV6-5 and TRBJ2-3, with D uncertain. V was trimmed by 5 bases and J by 4 bases, leaving 4 bases between them. CDR3 length: 11 amino acids. Germline values: CDR1 MNHEY, CDR2 SVGAGI.

V usage is TRBV6-5 and J usage is TRBJ1-2, with no clear D. The length of the CDR3 is 13 residues. Germline V lookup: CDR1 MNHEY, CDR2 SVGAGI. V lost 7 bases and J lost 1, with 10 bases in between. The CDR3: CASTYGSNYGYTF. CDR3 sequence (DNA): TGTGCCAGCACCTACGGGAGTAACTATGGCTACACCTTC.

The CDR3 is CASRKDRLGEQYV. The CDR3 region has the DNA TGTGCCAGCAGGAAGGACAGGCTCGGCGAGCAGTACGTC. The gene calls are TRBV6-5 and TRBJ2-7; 7 nucleotides agree with TRBD1. The junction had 8 bases not matched to a gene; V was cut back by 6 bases and J by 6 bases. The germline CDR1 and CDR2 sequences are MNHEY and SVGAGI. This CDR3 comprises 13 residues.

In DNA, the CDR3 is TGTGCCAGCAGTTACTCGAATCTAGCGGTCTTCTCCTACAATGAGCAGTTCTTC. Protein: CASSYSNLAVFSYNEQFF. J is TRBJ2-1 and V is TRBV6-2 or TRBV6-3, with 7 bases aligning to TRBD2. With V trimmed by 0 bases and J by 0 bases, 8 bases remained unmatched. Germline V CDR1 and CDR2: MNHEY, SVGEGT. The CDR3 sequence is 18 residues long.

V is TRBV2 and J is TRBJ2-7, with unresolved D. The CDR3 contains 12 residues. Germline lookup yields CDR1 SNHLY and CDR2 FYNNEI. Between the trimmed V and J ends, which lost 3 bases and 7 bases, there was a span of 10 bases. The CDR3 sequence: CASSDRSWEQYV. Written as DNA, the CDR3 is TGTGCCAGCAGTGACAGATCATGGGAGCAGTACGTC.